A selection of T cell receptor beta chains follows, all from one sample in a study of identical twins. Via MiXCR, TCRdb re-called the 5' RACE reads, giving one row per CDR3 protein. The sample consists of roughly 470,000 distinct CDR3 sequences, 13% to 15% of them appearing once. In addition, the sample was reused for a study of yellow fever vaccine responses in identical twins.

Source material: CD4+ T cells sorted from blood. Receptor source: a woman younger than 30 in good health. CDR3s include the opening cysteine and the closing phenylalanine or tryptophan. Fields, in order: clone size, D gene, CDR3 length, V gene, J gene, CDR3 protein, CDR3 DNA. The D gene is left open where the match is weak. Expanded clones are given a class, and other clones once, few, many or no size at all.

abundance: -
d_gene: -
len: 13
v_gene: TRBV10-3
j_gene: TRBJ2-2
CDR3aa: CAISESGNGELFF
CDR3nt: TGTGCCATCAGTGAGTCTGGAAACGGGGAGCTGTTTTTT

abundance: few
d_gene: TRBD1
len: 14
v_gene: TRBV12-3/TRBV12-4
j_gene: TRBJ2-7
CDR3aa: CASSTRQGDHEQYF
CDR3nt: TGTGCCAGCAGTACAAGACAGGGGGACCACGAGCAGTACTTC

abundance: few
d_gene: TRBD1
len: 13
v_gene: TRBV5-1
j_gene: TRBJ1-4
CDR3aa: CASMTGPNEKLFF
CDR3nt: TGCGCCAGCATGACAGGGCCTAATGAAAAACTGTTTTTT

abundance: -
d_gene: TRBD2
len: 15
v_gene: TRBV6-1
j_gene: TRBJ2-1
CDR3aa: CASSRSGGASNEQFF
CDR3nt: TGTGCCAGCAGCCGTAGCGGGGGGGCGAGTAATGAGCAGTTCTTC

abundance: -
d_gene: -
len: 16
v_gene: TRBV12-5
j_gene: TRBJ2-2
CDR3aa: CASGLDRGPNTGELFF
CDR3nt: TGTGCTAGTGGTTTGGATCGTGGACCGAACACCGGGGAGCTGTTTTTT

abundance: -
d_gene: -
len: 14
v_gene: TRBV7-8
j_gene: TRBJ2-7
CDR3aa: CASSLRQDFYEQYF
CDR3nt: TGTGCCAGCAGCTTGCGACAGGACTTTTACGAGCAGTACTTC

abundance: few
d_gene: -
len: 16
v_gene: TRBV5-1
j_gene: TRBJ2-5
CDR3aa: CASSLQGGMKGETQYF
CDR3nt: TGCGCCAGCAGCTTGCAGGGAGGAATGAAGGGAGAGACCCAGTACTTC

abundance: -
d_gene: -
len: 13
v_gene: TRBV12-3/TRBV12-4
j_gene: TRBJ2-1
CDR3aa: CATKQTGAGEQFF
CDR3nt: TGTGCCACCAAGCAAACAGGAGCAGGCGAGCAGTTCTTC

abundance: -
d_gene: -
len: 14
v_gene: TRBV20-1
j_gene: TRBJ2-1
CDR3aa: CSARGEGSYNEQFF
CDR3nt: TGCAGTGCAAGGGGGGAGGGCTCCTACAATGAGCAGTTCTTC

abundance: -
d_gene: -
len: 15
v_gene: TRBV14
j_gene: TRBJ1-1
CDR3aa: CASSRGSGGVTEAFF
CDR3nt: TGTGCCAGCAGCCGGGGCAGCGGCGGGGTCACTGAAGCTTTCTTT

abundance: few
d_gene: TRBD1
len: 18
v_gene: TRBV14
j_gene: TRBJ2-6
CDR3aa: CASSQVGTGWSGANVLTF
CDR3nt: TGTGCCAGCAGCCAAGTCGGGACAGGGTGGTCAGGGGCCAACGTCCTGACTTTC

abundance: few
d_gene: -
len: 17
v_gene: TRBV27
j_gene: TRBJ2-3
CDR3aa: CASSLSVFMTRTDTQYF
CDR3nt: TGTGCCAGCAGTTTATCAGTCTTTATGACTCGCACAGATACGCAGTATTTT

abundance: -
d_gene: TRBD1
len: 15
v_gene: TRBV20-1
j_gene: TRBJ1-2
CDR3aa: CSATKGTASNYGYTF
CDR3nt: TGCAGTGCTACGAAAGGGACAGCCTCAAACTATGGCTACACCTTC

abundance: -
d_gene: -
len: 13
v_gene: TRBV18
j_gene: TRBJ2-1
CDR3aa: CASSPPQNNEQFF
CDR3nt: TGTGCCAGCTCACCACCGCAGAACAATGAGCAGTTCTTC

abundance: -
d_gene: TRBD2
len: 15
v_gene: TRBV5-1
j_gene: TRBJ2-7
CDR3aa: CASSLGLAGAREQYF
CDR3nt: TGCGCCAGCAGCTTGGGACTAGCGGGAGCTCGCGAGCAGTACTTC

abundance: many
d_gene: -
len: 14
v_gene: TRBV7-9
j_gene: TRBJ2-3
CDR3aa: CASSYDSSTDTQYF
CDR3nt: TGTGCCAGCAGCTACGATTCTAGCACAGATACGCAGTATTTT

abundance: few
d_gene: -
len: 12
v_gene: TRBV20-1
j_gene: TRBJ2-1
CDR3aa: CSAREGVWGQFF
CDR3nt: TGCAGTGCTAGAGAGGGAGTTTGGGGGCAGTTCTTC

abundance: -
d_gene: -
len: 13
v_gene: TRBV19
j_gene: TRBJ2-7
CDR3aa: CASDKGPGSEQYF
CDR3nt: TGTGCCAGCGATAAAGGCCCGGGTAGCGAGCAGTACTTC

abundance: few
d_gene: TRBD1
len: 13
v_gene: TRBV20-1
j_gene: TRBJ2-5
CDR3aa: CSSRQGSLETQYF
CDR3nt: TGCAGTTCTAGACAGGGGTCATTAGAGACCCAGTACTTC

abundance: -
d_gene: -
len: 16
v_gene: TRBV5-1
j_gene: TRBJ2-4
CDR3aa: CASSTGPGLGKNIQYF
CDR3nt: TGCGCCAGCAGCACAGGGCCAGGTCTTGGCAAAAACATTCAGTACTTC

abundance: many
d_gene: TRBD2
len: 14
v_gene: TRBV20-1
j_gene: TRBJ2-5
CDR3aa: CSARGGSGRETQYF
CDR3nt: TGCAGTGCTAGAGGTGGTAGCGGGAGAGAGACCCAGTACTTC